The next 21 T cell receptor beta chains were all read from a single sample in a study of beta chain features in type 1 diabetes. Study-wide results and limits: Type 1 diabetes patients showed a moderate but significant shortening of TCRB CDR3s in all four CD4+ subsets.

No antigen is known for these receptors. Isolated RNA was reverse transcribed in full, so expressed TCRB transcripts were sequenced. Sequenced by immunoSEQ multiplex PCR; TCRdb stores in-frame clones only, minus some. Among 120,000 or so clones listed, roughly a sixth were seen once. Specimen: central memory CD4+ T cells from blood. All receptors derive from a man aged 18 to 29 with type 1 diabetes.

This clone was counted at least ten times. The chain uses TRBV4-2 and TRBJ2-1, with D perhaps TRBD2 (5 bases). Germline-derived CDR1 and CDR2 are LGHNA and YNFKEQ. The V and J ends lost 0 bases and 6 bases respectively, with 15 bases between them. The CDR3 runs 16 residues. The CDR3 nucleotides are TGTGCCAGCAGCCAAGATACCAGCGGCCCGCTCAATGAGCAGTTCTTC. Translating gives CASSQDTSGPLNEQFF.

This clone was recorded a few times. The J gene is TRBJ2-7, the V gene TRBV18, with no clear D. The germline gives CDR1 KGHSH, CDR2 LQKENI. The CDR3 is 12 amino acids. The V end was cut by 5 bases, the J end by 7 bases, with 12 bases between. The CDR3 region is CASSTPGGEQYF. The CDR3 DNA sequence: TGTGCCAGCTCAACCCCAGGTGGGGAGCAGTACTTC.

The J gene is TRBJ2-3, the V gene TRBV9; possibly TRBD2 for D (5 bases). Trimming shortened V by 0 bases and J by 4 bases, and 12 bases separated the two germline ends. Germline loops: CDR1 SGDLS, CDR2 YYNGEE. The CDR3 runs to 15 residues. For the CDR3, the DNA is TGTGCCAGCAGCGTAGGAGCCGGCGGGTCAGATACGCAGTATTTT. It translates to CASSVGAGGSDTQYF. Using reference TRBV9 and TRBJ2-3 for the parts outside the CDR3, the full variable domain is DSGVTQTPKHLITATGQRVTLRCSPRSGDLSVYWYQQSLDQGLQFLIQYYNGEERAKGNILERFSAQQFPDLHSELNLSSLELGDSALYFCASSVGAGGSDTQYFGPGTRLTVL.

This clone was recorded at least ten times. The rearrangement uses TRBV18 and TRBJ2-5; 7 bases line up with TRBD2. Germline V lookup: CDR1 KGHSH, CDR2 LQKENI. CDR3 length equals 13 residues. Trimming cost V 5 bases and J 2 bases; bases outside gene matches: 2. The CDR3 spells CASSGGLQETQYF. The CDR3 nucleotides are TGTGCCAGCTCAGGGGGACTACAAGAGACCCAGTACTTC.

The table lists this clone with a few counts. The rearrangement uses TRBV28 and TRBJ1-5; 7 bases agree with TRBD1. The length of the CDR3 is 14 residues. The trim removed 2 bases at V and 7 bases at J, leaving 5 bases unmatched. Germline CDR1 reads MDHEN; CDR2 reads SYDVKM. The CDR3 loop reads CASSLLGGQQPQHF. The CDR3 nucleotides are TGTGCCAGCAGTTTACTAGGGGGCCAGCAGCCCCAGCATTTT. Supplemented by reference TRBV28 and TRBJ1-5, the full variable domain reads DVKVTQSSRYLVKRTGEKVFLECVQDMDHENMFWYRQDPGLGLRLIYFSYDVKMKEKGDIPEGYSVSREKKERFSLILESASTNQTSMYLCASSLLGGQQPQHFGDGTRLSIL.

The rearrangement uses TRBV14 and TRBJ1-2; 8 bases match TRBD1. J lost 3 bases, V lost 5 bases, and 8 bases had no gene match. Germline loops: CDR1 SGHDN, CDR2 FVKESK. This CDR3 has 15 residues. The DNA for the CDR3 is TGTGCCAGCAGCTACCTAGGACAGGGCGACTATGGCTACACCTTC. It translates to CASSYLGQGDYGYTF.

This chain connects TRBV5-6 to TRBJ2-1; 7 bases line up with TRBD2. The CDR3 contains 15 residues. V shed 4 bases, J shed 0 bases, and the junction held 4 bases outside the gene matches. The V gene's germline CDR1 is SGHDT and CDR2 YYEEEE. The CDR3 loop reads CASSPGGSSYNEQFF. CDR3 in DNA: TGTGCCAGCAGCCCCGGCGGGAGCTCCTACAATGAGCAGTTCTTC.

The V and J genes are TRBV4-2 and TRBJ2-1; TRBD1 matches at 9 bases. In germline, CDR1 is LGHNA, CDR2 YNFKEQ. This CDR3 is 13 amino acids long. V dropped 0 bases and J dropped 12; count of bases not matched to a gene: 3. The CDR3: CASSQEDRGLQFF. In nucleotides, the CDR3 is TGTGCCAGCAGCCAAGAGGACAGGGGATTGCAGTTCTTC.

This clone was detected only a few times. This chain joins TRBV2 and TRBJ2-5, with TRBD2 identical over 10 bases. This CDR3 has 15 residues. Germline CDR1 is SNHLY and CDR2 is FYNNEI. The junction had 2 bases not matched to a gene; V was cut back by 1 base and J by 3 bases. CDR3 in amino acids: CASSEGTSGEETQYF. CDR3 sequence (DNA): TGTGCCAGCAGTGAAGGGACTAGCGGAGAAGAGACCCAGTACTTC. Drawing the rest from reference TRBV2 and TRBJ2-5, the complete variable domain is EPEVTQTPSHQVTQMGQEVILRCVPISNHLYFYWYRQILGQKVEFLVSFYNNEISEKSEIFDDQFSVERPDGSNFTLKIRSTKLEDSAMYFCASSEGTSGEETQYFGPGTRLLVL.

This clone has just a few counts. The chain couples TRBV18 to TRBJ2-3; 9 nucleotides line up with TRBD2. This CDR3 is built from 16 residues. V shed 3 bases and J 2 bases; nucleotides not matched to a gene: 6. Germline loops: CDR1 KGHSH, CDR2 LQKENI. In DNA, the CDR3 is TGTGCCAGCTCACCGGGACTAGCCGAGGACACAGATACGCAGTATTTT. It translates to CASSPGLAEDTDTQYF.

This clone was seen a handful of times. This rearrangement joins TRBV5-1 to TRBJ1-1; 8 nucleotides line up with TRBD1. The length of the CDR3 is 16 residues. Germline V gives CDR1 SGHRS, CDR2 YFSETQ. V was clipped by 5 bases and J by 5 bases; unmatched bases: 14. The CDR3 nucleotides are TGCGCCAGCAGTCCCGGACAGGGCGGATTTATGACTGAAGCTTTCTTT. It specifies CASSPGQGGFMTEAFF.

The gene calls are TRBV5-1 and TRBJ2-3; unclear D gene. Germline CDR1 reads SGHRS; CDR2 reads YFSETQ. V lost 0 bases to trimming and J lost 2 bases, with 10 bases between them. This CDR3 contains 15 residues. The CDR3 sequence: CASSLGSHPTDTQYF. CDR3 nucleotide sequence: TGCGCCAGCAGCTTGGGATCCCACCCCACAGATACGCAGTATTTT. Together with reference TRBV5-1 and TRBJ2-3, the CDR3 gives the full variable domain: KAGVTQTPRYLIKTRGQQVTLSCSPISGHRSVSWYQQTPGQGLQFLFEYFSETQRNKGNFPGRFSGRQFSNSRSEMNVSTLELGDSALYLCASSLGSHPTDTQYFGPGTRLTVL.

DNA of the CDR3: TGTGCCAGCCGCGCGGGGGAAAGAGTGTCGGGTGAGCAGTTCTTC. It codes for CASRAGERVSGEQFF. The chain links TRBV6-1 to TRBJ2-1, with 7 bases identical to TRBD2. The length of the CDR3 is 15 residues. V was pared by 8 bases and J by 9 bases, with 16 bases of the junction left unmatched. In germline, CDR1 is MNHNS, CDR2 SASEGT.

In this sample, this clone is medium-sized. The V gene is TRBV7-8, the J gene TRBJ2-7; no firm D call. Trimming left V 1 base short and J 3 bases short, with 10 bases between. The CDR3 loop spans 14 amino acids. Germline lookup yields CDR1 SGHVS and CDR2 FQNEAQ. As DNA, the CDR3 is TGTGCCAGCAGCTTAGGGGAAAGAAGCTACGAGCAGTACTTC. Residues: CASSLGERSYEQYF.

The chain is built from TRBV5-1 and TRBJ2-7; 7 bases match TRBD2. This CDR3 contains 14 residues. Looked up from germline, CDR1 is SGHRS and CDR2 is YFSETQ. V lost 4 bases and J lost 2; bases outside the gene matches: 6. The CDR3 here is CASSPGGGPYEQYF. CDR3 DNA sequence: TGCGCCAGCAGCCCGGGAGGTGGGCCCTACGAGCAGTACTTC.

The table lists this clone with a few counts. This sequence joins TRBV29-1 and TRBJ2-7, with TRBD1 matching over 10 bases. This CDR3 is built from 14 residues. Per the germline V gene, CDR1 is SQVTM and CDR2 is ANQGSEA. After removal of 5 bases from V and 5 bases from J, the junction contained 9 bases not matched to a gene. CDR3 DNA sequence: TGCAGCGTTATTAGGTGGGACAGGGGCAACGAGCAGTACTTC. This translates into CSVIRWDRGNEQYF.

The chain carries TRBV29-1 and TRBJ1-5; the D is unclear. Germline V gene lookup returns CDR1 SQVTM and CDR2 ANQGSEA. Trimming pared 1 base from V and 3 bases from J, leaving 4 bases between. The CDR3 consists of 12 residues. CDR3 nucleotide sequence: TGCAGCGTTGAAGGCCCCAATCAGCCCCAGCATTTT. Amino acids: CSVEGPNQPQHF.

This clone was seen more than once but under ten times. The chain links TRBV29-1 to TRBJ2-7; 8 positions match TRBD1. The CDR3 consists of 13 residues. Trimming took 3 bases from V and 5 from J; bases not matched to a gene: 6. Germline V gives CDR1 SQVTM, CDR2 ANQGSEA. The DNA for the CDR3 is TGCAGCGTTGACGCAACAGGGGGGCACGAGCAGTACTTC. Translation: CSVDATGGHEQYF.

This clone appeared a few times. The chain recombines TRBV30 with TRBJ1-2; D is uncertain. The CDR3 runs to 11 residues. Trimming took off 0 bases at V and 7 bases at J, with 6 bases between the two ends. Germline-derived CDR1 and CDR2 are GTSNPN and SVGIG (reference sequence). As DNA, the CDR3 is TGTGCCTGGAGTGTCGATCGTGGCTACACCTTC. Protein product: CAWSVDRGYTF.

This clone showed up many times. This chain connects TRBV4-2 to TRBJ2-7; D remains unclear. CDR1 and CDR2 (germline): LGHNA, YNFKEQ. With 2 bases removed from V and 5 bases from J, the gap between germline ends came to 10 bases. The CDR3 spans 13 residues. CDR3 region: CASSQMKSHEQYF. The CDR3 coding sequence is TGTGCCAGCAGCCAAATGAAATCCCACGAGCAGTACTTC.

The chain has TRBV19 and TRBJ2-1; 9 bases align to TRBD2. The CDR3 consists of 14 residues. Unmatched junction bases numbered 6, after V lost 5 bases and J lost 7 bases. The V gene's germline CDR1 is LNHDA and CDR2 SQIVND (reference sequence). CDR3 nucleotides: TGTGCCAGTAGTCCATGGACTAGCGAGAATGAGCAGTTCTTC. Amino acids: CASSPWTSENEQFF.